One sample yielded the 27 T cell receptor beta chains listed below, sequenced in a study of a mutant IDH1 vaccine in newly diagnosed glioma. The antigens of these receptors remain unknown. Some clones are missing from TCRdb's copy, which holds only in-frame ones; the method was immunoSEQ multiplex PCR. The table lists roughly 86,000 clones, roughly 91% of them singletons. Time point given: week 47, end of study. The content of each vaccine dose was 300 ug of mutant IDH1 20-mer peptide, and topical imiquimod accompanied it. Source: PBMCs, taken from a glioma patient whose treatment included an IDH1 peptide vaccine. These receptors all come from a woman in her fifties or sixties with glioma.

This chain links TRBV9 with TRBJ2-7, with a tentative D call TRBD1 (5 bases). Germline CDR1 reads SGDLS; CDR2 reads YYNGEE. This CDR3 comprises 14 residues. Trimming pared 0 bases from V and 12 bases from J, leaving 19 bases between. The DNA of the CDR3 is TGTGCCAGCAGCGTAGATACAGGTGGAACGGTCATGTACTTC. This codes for CASSVDTGGTVMYF.

This rearrangement joins TRBV7-3 to TRBJ2-3; 9 nucleotides agree with TRBD2. Germline V CDR1 and CDR2: SGHTA, FQGTGA. The CDR3 covers 16 residues. V gave up 2 bases and J gave up 4 bases; unmatched junction bases: 7. CDR3 loop: CASSLYGGRGADTQYF. CDR3 nucleotides: TGTGCCAGCAGCTTATATGGCGGGAGGGGTGCAGATACGCAGTATTTT. The full variable domain, with the rest looked up from reference TRBV7-3 and TRBJ2-3, is GAGVSQTPSNKVTEKGKYVELRCDPISGHTALYWYRQSLGQGPEFLIYFQGTGAADDSGLPNDRFFAVRPEGSVSTLKIQRTERGDSAVYLCASSLYGGRGADTQYFGPGTRLTVL.

The chain has TRBV5-8 and TRBJ2-3; D is possibly TRBD2 (5 bases). Germline values: CDR1 SGHTS, CDR2 YDEGEE. V lost 2 bases and J 0 bases, leaving 13 bases between the germline ends. There are 16 residues in the CDR3. The CDR3 is CASSFFRGISTDTQYF. CDR3 DNA sequence: TGTGCCAGCAGCTTTTTTAGAGGGATTAGCACAGATACGCAGTATTTT.

This clone showed up just once. The chain recombines TRBV29-1 with TRBJ2-5; no firm D call. Trimming took 4 bases from V and 1 from J, leaving 7 bases between them. The germline CDR1 and CDR2 sequences are SQVTM and ANQGSEA. The CDR3 contains 12 residues. CDR3 protein: CSVVAFQETQYF. CDR3 sequence (DNA): TGCAGCGTTGTGGCCTTCCAAGAGACCCAGTACTTC.

The rearrangement links TRBV23-1 to TRBJ1-1; TRBD1 matches at 8 bases. TRBV23-1 is annotated as an ORF whose role is uncertain. This CDR3 spans 18 amino acids. Trimming cost V 2 bases and J 0 bases; bases outside gene matches: 11. The CDR3 is CASSQRRGREVMNTEAFF. CDR3 bases: TGCGCCAGCAGTCAACGCAGGGGGCGAGAAGTAATGAACACTGAAGCTTTCTTT.

The rearrangement joins TRBV23-1 to TRBJ2-1; D is ambiguous. TRBV23-1 is flagged as an ORF with uncertain function. Deletions cut 3 bases from V and 3 bases from J, with 15 bases between. The CDR3 runs to 16 residues. The CDR3 nucleotides read TGCGCCAGCAGTCATCCGTTCAGGAATCACTACAATGAGCAGTTCTTC. The encoded protein is CASSHPFRNHYNEQFF.

The chain is built from TRBV7-9 and TRBJ2-1, with TRBD2 matching 12 bases. The length of the CDR3 is 17 residues. The V gene end was trimmed by 6 bases and the J gene end by 0 bases; junction bases not matched to a gene: 6. Germline-derived CDR1 and CDR2 are SEHNR and FQNEAQ (reference sequence). The CDR3 coding sequence is TGTGCCAGCAGGACCGGGACTAGCGGGTCCTCCTACAATGAGCAGTTCTTC. Its protein product is CASRTGTSGSSYNEQFF.

The J gene is TRBJ2-7, the V gene TRBV27; D is perhaps TRBD2 (5 bases). V lost 6 bases, J lost 4 bases, and 19 bases lay in between. This CDR3 is built from 15 residues. Germline V gene data show CDR1 as MNHEY and CDR2 as SMNVEV (reference sequence). The CDR3 is CASRERSGRPYEQYF. In DNA, the CDR3 is TGTGCCAGCAGGGAACGAAGCGGTAGACCTTACGAGCAGTACTTC.

This clone appeared a few times. The V and J genes are TRBV30 and TRBJ1-1; weak D call: TRBD1 (6 bases). The CDR3 contains 13 residues. Germline CDR1 is GTSNPN and CDR2 is SVGIG (reference sequence). Trimming removed 5 bases from V and 6 bases from J, with 16 bases in between. The CDR3 is CAWEQGLGSEAFF. For the CDR3, the DNA is TGTGCCTGGGAACAGGGACTTGGCTCTGAAGCTTTCTTT.

This clone is a singleton in its sample. This chain uses TRBV5-6 with TRBJ2-5; 8 positions match TRBD1. J lost 5 bases, V lost 4 bases, and 7 bases had no gene match. Germline V CDR1 and CDR2: SGHDT, YYEEEE. The CDR3 is 14 amino acids. The CDR3 spells CASSGRGPGETQYF. CDR3 nucleotides: TGTGCCAGCAGCGGCAGGGGGCCCGGCGAGACCCAGTACTTC.

In the case of this clone: In the same sample, other DNA sequences code for this CDR3. This sequence joins TRBV28 and TRBJ2-7; D not resolved. The CDR3 runs 11 residues. V gave up 6 bases and J gave up 7 bases, with 10 bases separating them. Germline lookup yields CDR1 MDHEN and CDR2 SYDVKM. The CDR3 here is CASRTAREQYF. The DNA for the CDR3 is TGTGCCAGCAGGACCGCGAGGGAGCAGTACTTC.

V usage is TRBV5-1 and J usage is TRBJ2-5; D is possibly TRBD1 or TRBD2 (5 bases each). CDR3 length equals 14 residues. Trimming shortened V by 0 bases and J by 4 bases, and 10 bases separated the two germline ends. Germline V gene lookup returns CDR1 SGHRS and CDR2 YFSETQ. CDR3 amino acids: CASSLGQGRETQYF. The CDR3, as DNA: TGCGCCAGCAGCTTGGGGCAGGGACGAGAGACCCAGTACTTC.

This clone was picked up a small number of times. J is TRBJ1-5 and V is TRBV28; 8 bases align to TRBD1. CDR3 length equals 16 residues. The trim removed 6 bases at V and 6 bases at J, leaving 13 bases unmatched. CDR1 is MDHEN and CDR2 is SYDVKM in the germline V gene. DNA of the CDR3: TGTGCCAGCAGGGTGGGACAGGCAGTTTGGAGTCAGCCCCAGCATTTT. Its translation: CASRVGQAVWSQPQHF.

The genes are TRBV5-1 and TRBJ1-2; perhaps TRBD1 as D (6 bases). The V end lost 6 bases, the J end lost 5 bases, and 20 bases lay between the germline ends. The V gene's germline CDR1 is SGHRS and CDR2 YFSETQ. This CDR3 spans 15 amino acids. CDR3 coding DNA: TGCGCCAGCACCGGAGGGGGAATTGAAGAGTATGGCTACACCTTC. This translates into CASTGGGIEEYGYTF. Combining the CDR3 with reference TRBV5-1 and TRBJ1-2 gives the whole variable domain KAGVTQTPRYLIKTRGQQVTLSCSPISGHRSVSWYQQTPGQGLQFLFEYFSETQRNKGNFPGRFSGRQFSNSRSEMNVSTLELGDSALYLCASTGGGIEEYGYTFGSGTRLTVV.

About this clone itself: Different DNA sequences within this sample yield the same CDR3. CDR3 amino acids: CASSILNRAGGKDEQYF. The CDR3 DNA reads as TGTGCCAGTAGTATATTAAATCGGGCAGGGGGCAAGGACGAGCAGTACTTC. The gene calls are TRBV19 and TRBJ2-7, with TRBD1 matching 8 bases. Trimming took 2 bases from V and 5 from J; bases not matched to a gene: 14. Germline V lookup: CDR1 LNHDA, CDR2 SQIVND (reference sequence). The CDR3 is made up of 17 amino acids.

The chain recombines TRBV10-1 with TRBJ2-3; possible D gene TRBD2, 6 bases. The V and J ends lost 2 bases and 3 bases respectively, with 12 bases between them. The CDR3 is 15 residues long. CDR1 WNHNN and CDR2 SYGVQD come from the germline V gene (reference sequence). The CDR3 sequence is CASSERGSVTDTQYF. The CDR3 DNA follows: TGCGCCAGCAGTGAGCGGGGGAGTGTAACAGATACGCAGTATTTT.

This clone was observed a single time. The chain couples TRBV29-1 to TRBJ2-1; a weak D match, TRBD1 (5 bases). This CDR3 has 13 amino acids. Germline CDR1 reads SQVTM; CDR2 reads ANQGSEA. V was clipped by 4 bases and J by 2 bases, with 9 bases between them. CDR3: CSVVGQPYNEQFF. In DNA, the CDR3 is TGCAGCGTTGTGGGGCAGCCCTACAATGAGCAGTTCTTC.

This clone was observed once. The chain employs TRBV28 and TRBJ2-3; the D gene is possibly TRBD1 (6 bases). V dropped 4 bases and J dropped 6 bases, with 14 bases sitting between them. CDR1 and CDR2 (germline): MDHEN, SYDVKM. This CDR3 has 14 residues. The CDR3 reads CASSSPGQGDTQYF. The CDR3 DNA is TGTGCCAGCAGTTCGCCCGGTCAGGGGGATACGCAGTATTTT.

This chain links TRBV18 with TRBJ2-5; D is unresolved. Germline V gene sequence: CDR1 KGHSH, CDR2 LQKENI. V lost 8 bases and J lost 3, with 16 bases in between. This CDR3 comprises 14 residues. The CDR3 loop is CASADRAQKETQYF. The DNA of the CDR3 is TGTGCCAGCGCCGACCGGGCCCAAAAAGAGACCCAGTACTTC.

This clone appeared a single time. This chain joins TRBV2 and TRBJ1-4; TRBD1 might be the D (5 bases). Deletions cut 4 bases from V and 7 bases from J, with 10 bases between. The V gene's germline CDR1 is SNHLY and CDR2 FYNNEI. The CDR3 length is 13 residues. The DNA for the CDR3 is TGTGCCAGCAGTGCGCCTGGGGGTGAAAAACTGTTTTTT. Amino acid sequence: CASSAPGGEKLFF.

This clone was counted once. The rearrangement joins TRBV7-9 to TRBJ1-2; D is unclear. The CDR3 is made up of 12 amino acids. Germline V lookup: CDR1 SEHNR, CDR2 FQNEAQ (reference sequence). Trimming stripped 3 bases from V and 6 bases from J, with 8 bases between. The CDR3 DNA follows: TGTGCCAGCAGCTTGGGAGAAGATGGCTACACCTTC. It yields the protein CASSLGEDGYTF.

This clone has a handful of counts. The chain joins TRBV19 to TRBJ2-2; D possibly corresponds to TRBD1 (6 bases). V shed 6 bases and J shed 6 bases, with 17 bases lying between them. This CDR3 region has 15 residues. Germline V gene lookup returns CDR1 LNHDA and CDR2 SQIVND (reference sequence). The CDR3 DNA reads as TGTGCCAGTAGCACACAGGGTAATCGGGCCGGGGAGCTGTTTTTT. It is translated as CASSTQGNRAGELFF.

This sequence joins TRBV29-1 and TRBJ1-2, with 10 bases identical to TRBD1. The germline V gene encodes CDR1 SQVTM and CDR2 ANQGSEA. This CDR3 contains 17 residues. Trimming removed 4 bases from V and 7 bases from J; junction bases left unmatched: 18. The CDR3 sequence is CSVVGIPGQGRYRGYTF. The CDR3 region has the DNA TGCAGCGTTGTAGGGATCCCGGGACAGGGGAGGTATCGTGGCTACACCTTC.

V is TRBV5-8 and J is TRBJ2-5; 11 bases fit TRBD2. CDR3 length: 17 residues. The V segment lost 1 base and the J segment 1 base; nucleotides outside the gene matches: 6. CDR1 is SGHTS, CDR2 YDEGEE, per germline. Here the CDR3 reads CASSLTSGSWGQETQYF. The CDR3 coding sequence is TGTGCCAGCAGCTTGACTAGCGGGAGTTGGGGCCAAGAGACCCAGTACTTC.

The chain links TRBV9 to TRBJ2-2; 8 bases are shared with TRBD2. The CDR3 totals 15 residues. Trimming took 2 bases from V and 5 from J; bases not matched to a gene: 5. The germline gives CDR1 SGDLS, CDR2 YYNGEE. In nucleotides, the CDR3 is TGTGCCAGCAGCGTTAGCGGGGCCCTTACCGGGGAGCTGTTTTTT. It codes for CASSVSGALTGELFF.

The chain combines TRBV5-1 with TRBJ2-7; weak D call: TRBD2 (6 bases). The germline V gene has CDR1 SGHRS and CDR2 YFSETQ. Trimming took off 0 bases at V and 0 bases at J, with 10 bases between the two ends. The CDR3 sequence is 15 residues long. The CDR3: CASSLVASASYEQYF. In DNA, the CDR3 is TGCGCCAGCAGCTTGGTGGCTAGCGCCTCCTACGAGCAGTACTTC. Filled out from reference TRBV5-1 and TRBJ2-7, the complete variable domain reads KAGVTQTPRYLIKTRGQQVTLSCSPISGHRSVSWYQQTPGQGLQFLFEYFSETQRNKGNFPGRFSGRQFSNSRSEMNVSTLELGDSALYLCASSLVASASYEQYFGPGTRLTVT.

The chain links TRBV2 to TRBJ2-7; D call uncertain. The CDR3 covers 13 residues. Per germline, CDR1 SNHLY and CDR2 FYNNEI. V was trimmed by 7 bases and J by 0 bases, leaving 10 bases between them. CDR3 DNA: TGTGCCAGCATGGGGATAAGCTCCTACGAGCAGTACTTC. It translates to CASMGISSYEQYF.